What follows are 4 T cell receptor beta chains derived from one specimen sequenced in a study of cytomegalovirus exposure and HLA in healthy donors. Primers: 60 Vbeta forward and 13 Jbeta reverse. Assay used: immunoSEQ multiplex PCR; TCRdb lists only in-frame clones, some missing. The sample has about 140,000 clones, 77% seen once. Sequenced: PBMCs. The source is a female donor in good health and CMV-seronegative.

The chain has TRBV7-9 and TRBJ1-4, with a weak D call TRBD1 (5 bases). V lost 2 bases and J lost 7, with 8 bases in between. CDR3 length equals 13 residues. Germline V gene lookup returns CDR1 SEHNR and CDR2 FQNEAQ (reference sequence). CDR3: CASSLNQGEKLFF. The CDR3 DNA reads TGTGCCAGCAGCTTAAATCAGGGTGAAAAACTGTTTTTT.

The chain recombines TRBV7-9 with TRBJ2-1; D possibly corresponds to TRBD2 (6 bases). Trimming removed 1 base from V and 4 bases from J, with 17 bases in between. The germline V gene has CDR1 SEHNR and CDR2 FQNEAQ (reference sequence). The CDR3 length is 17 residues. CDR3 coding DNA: TGTGCCAGCAGCTTAGGGACCGGGACTCATCCATACAATGAGCAGTTCTTC. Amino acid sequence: CASSLGTGTHPYNEQFF.

CDR3 protein: CASSLMGTGLNQPQHF. CDR3 bases: TGTGCCAGTAGCCTCATGGGGACAGGCCTCAATCAGCCCCAGCATTTT. V is TRBV19 and J is TRBJ1-5; 8 bases match TRBD1. CDR3 length: 16 amino acids. J gave up 3 bases and V 6 bases, and 10 bases lay outside the gene matches. Germline V gene data show CDR1 as LNHDA and CDR2 as SQIVND (reference sequence).

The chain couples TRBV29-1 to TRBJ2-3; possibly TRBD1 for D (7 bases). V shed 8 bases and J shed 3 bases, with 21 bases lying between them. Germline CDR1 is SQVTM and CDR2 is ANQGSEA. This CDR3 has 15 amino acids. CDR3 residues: CSFNVGGGRTDTQYF. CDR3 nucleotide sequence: TGCAGCTTCAACGTCGGAGGGGGCAGGACAGATACGCAGTATTTT.